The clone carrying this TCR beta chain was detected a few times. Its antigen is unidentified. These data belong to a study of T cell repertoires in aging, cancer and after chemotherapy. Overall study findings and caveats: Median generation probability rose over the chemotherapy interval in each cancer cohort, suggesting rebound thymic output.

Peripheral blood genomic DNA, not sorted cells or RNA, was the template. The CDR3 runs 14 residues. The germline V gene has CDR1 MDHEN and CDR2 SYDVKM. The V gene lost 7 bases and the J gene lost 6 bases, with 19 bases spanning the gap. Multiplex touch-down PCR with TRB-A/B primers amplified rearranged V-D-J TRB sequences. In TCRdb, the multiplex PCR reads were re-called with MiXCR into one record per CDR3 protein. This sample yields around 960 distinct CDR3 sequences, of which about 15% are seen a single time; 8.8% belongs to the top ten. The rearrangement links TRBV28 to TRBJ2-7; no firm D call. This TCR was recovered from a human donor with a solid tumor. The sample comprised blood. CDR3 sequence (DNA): TGTGCCAGCACCCCCCCGGGCCGATGGGGCGAGCAGTACTTC. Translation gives CASTPPGRWGEQYF.